This paragraph covers one T cell receptor (beta chain) sequence. Authors' analysis steps: Amplification of reference gene primers provided the estimated nucleated cell counts. This table comes from immunoSEQ multiplex PCR, and its TCRdb copy is limited to in-frame clones, with some not included. The V and J calls and clone size are taken from that table; D and trimming were inferred from the DNA. The sample includes about 230,000 clones, 80% to 85% of them seen just once. The data are from a study of blood T cell repertoires in COVID-19. Across the whole study: Nucleic acid was either cDNA or gDNA, and it came from T cells, B-cell-depleted T cells, or PBMCs.

This CDR3 contains 16 residues. V lost 4 bases, J lost 6 bases, and 22 bases lay in between. Germline CDR1 is SGHVS and CDR2 is FNYEAQ. The clonotype comes from a woman aged 80 or over with active or convalescent COVID-19. The chain couples TRBV7-6 to TRBJ2-7; TRBD2 is a possible D gene (6 bases). Sequencing used peripheral blood. The CDR3 DNA is TGTGCCAGCAGCTCCCCCAGCAGGTCGTTAGCGGTCGAGCAGTACTTC. It yields the protein CASSSPSRSLAVEQYF.